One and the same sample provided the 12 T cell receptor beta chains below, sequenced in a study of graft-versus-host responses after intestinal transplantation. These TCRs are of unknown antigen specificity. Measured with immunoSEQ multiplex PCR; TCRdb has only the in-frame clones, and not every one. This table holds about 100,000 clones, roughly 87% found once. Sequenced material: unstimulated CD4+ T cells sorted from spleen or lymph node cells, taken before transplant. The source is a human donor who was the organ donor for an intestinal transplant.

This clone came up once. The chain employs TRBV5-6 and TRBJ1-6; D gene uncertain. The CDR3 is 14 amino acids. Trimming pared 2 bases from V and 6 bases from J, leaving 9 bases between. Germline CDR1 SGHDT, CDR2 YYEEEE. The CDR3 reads CASSFASLNSPLHF. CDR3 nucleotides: TGTGCCAGCAGCTTTGCCAGCCTTAATTCACCCCTCCACTTT.

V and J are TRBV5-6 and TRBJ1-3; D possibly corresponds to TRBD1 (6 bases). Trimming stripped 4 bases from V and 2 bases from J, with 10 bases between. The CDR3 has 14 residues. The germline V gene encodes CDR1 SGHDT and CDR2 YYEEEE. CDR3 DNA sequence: TGTGCCAGCAGCAGCACAGGGACTGGAAACACCATATATTTT. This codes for CASSSTGTGNTIYF.

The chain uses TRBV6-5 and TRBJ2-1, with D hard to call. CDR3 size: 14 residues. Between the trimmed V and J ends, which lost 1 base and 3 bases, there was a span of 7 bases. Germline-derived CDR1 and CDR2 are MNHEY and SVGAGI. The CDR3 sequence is CASSYLGGYNEQFF. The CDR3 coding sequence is TGTGCCAGCAGTTACTTAGGCGGCTACAATGAGCAGTTCTTC.

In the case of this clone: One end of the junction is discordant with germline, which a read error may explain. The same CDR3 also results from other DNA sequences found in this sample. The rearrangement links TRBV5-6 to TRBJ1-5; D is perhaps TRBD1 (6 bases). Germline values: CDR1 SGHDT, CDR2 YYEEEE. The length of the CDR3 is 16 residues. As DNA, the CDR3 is TGTGCCAGCAGCTTCGGCGGACAGCGAAGCAACCAGCCCCAGCATTTT. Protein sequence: CASSFGGQRSNQPQHF.

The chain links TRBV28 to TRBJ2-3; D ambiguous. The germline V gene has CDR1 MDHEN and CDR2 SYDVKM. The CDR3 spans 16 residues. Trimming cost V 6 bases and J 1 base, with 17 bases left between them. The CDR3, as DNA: TGTGCCAGCAGCCGCGCCTACTATCGTGGCACAGATACGCAGTATTTT. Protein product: CASSRAYYRGTDTQYF.

This CDR3 reads CAISDGGGRYEQYF. The CDR3 region has the DNA TGTGCCATCAGTGATGGCGGGGGGAGGTACGAGCAGTACTTC. The chain joins TRBV10-3 to TRBJ2-7, with 8 bases lining up with TRBD2. CDR1 is ENHRY and CDR2 is SYGVKD in the germline V gene. The CDR3 runs to 14 residues. The V gene end was trimmed by 3 bases and the J gene end by 4 bases; junction bases not matched to a gene: 5.

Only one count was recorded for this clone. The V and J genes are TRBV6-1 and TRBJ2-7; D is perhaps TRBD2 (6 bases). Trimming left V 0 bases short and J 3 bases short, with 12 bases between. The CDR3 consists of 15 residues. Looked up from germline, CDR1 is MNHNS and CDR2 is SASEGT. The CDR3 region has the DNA TGTGCCAGCAGTGAAGCAGGAGGGTTGGGCTACGAGCAGTACTTC. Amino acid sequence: CASSEAGGLGYEQYF.

CDR3 coding DNA: TGTGCCAGCAGCCGCGTTGCGCAGGCGTTTAATGAAAAACTGTTTTTT. Its protein product is CASSRVAQAFNEKLFF. This rearrangement joins TRBV28 to TRBJ1-4, with D unclear. With 6 bases removed from V and 4 bases from J, the gap between germline ends came to 18 bases. The CDR3 extends over 16 amino acids. Per the germline V gene, CDR1 is MDHEN and CDR2 is SYDVKM.

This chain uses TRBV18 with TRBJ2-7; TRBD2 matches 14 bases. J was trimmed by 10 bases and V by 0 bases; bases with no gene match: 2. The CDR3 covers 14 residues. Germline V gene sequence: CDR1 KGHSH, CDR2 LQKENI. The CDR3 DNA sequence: TGTGCCAGCTCACCACCGGGACTAGCGGGGGCCCAGTACTTC. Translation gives CASSPPGLAGAQYF.

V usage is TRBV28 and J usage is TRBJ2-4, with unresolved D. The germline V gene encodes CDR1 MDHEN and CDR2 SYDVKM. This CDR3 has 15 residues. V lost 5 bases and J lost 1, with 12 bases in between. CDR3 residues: CASSDLWAAKNIQYF. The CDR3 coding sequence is TGTGCCAGCAGTGACCTGTGGGCGGCCAAAAACATTCAGTACTTC.

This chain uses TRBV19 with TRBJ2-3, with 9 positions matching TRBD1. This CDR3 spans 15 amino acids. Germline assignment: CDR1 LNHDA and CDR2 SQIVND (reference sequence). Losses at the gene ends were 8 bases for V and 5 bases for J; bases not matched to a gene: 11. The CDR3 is CASVGGDRGLDTQYF. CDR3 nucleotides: TGTGCCAGTGTAGGGGGTGACAGGGGGTTAGATACGCAGTATTTT.

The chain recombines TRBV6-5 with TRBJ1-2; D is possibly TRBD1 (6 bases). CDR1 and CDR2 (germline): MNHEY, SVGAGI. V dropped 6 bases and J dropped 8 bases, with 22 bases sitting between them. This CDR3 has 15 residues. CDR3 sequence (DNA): TGTGCCAGCAGCCCAACCCAGGGGACCGGGAGGGGCTACACCTTC. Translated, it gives CASSPTQGTGRGYTF.